The present T cell receptor (beta chain) was sequenced within a study of T-cell memory formation after mild COVID-19. Overall study: Clustering of TCRs was largely donor specific. The study, taken as a whole, reports: The authors did not confirm SARS-CoV-2 specificity of second-wave clones peaking day 37. Those CD4+ clones that contracted were mainly in CM and EM (CD8+ ones in EMRA).

5'RACE primed at constant segments yielded TCR alpha and TCR beta cDNA libraries bearing sample barcodes and UMIs. TCRdb reprocessed the 5' RACE reads via MiXCR and lists one record per CDR3 protein. The sample has hundreds of thousands of distinct CDR3 sequences, around a quarter seen once. Of note for this clonotype: The antigen remains undetermined.

The sequence derives from an adult woman who had mild COVID-19 (a few samples of this study predate the infection). Cell type and time point are not known. Specimen: PBMCs or a T cell subset sorted from them (not recorded which).

The CDR3 coding sequence is TGCAGTGCTCCCCGACCGGGACAGGGGAGGGAGCAGTACTTC. The encoded protein is CSAPRPGQGREQYF. The chain has TRBV20-1 and TRBJ2-7, with 10 bases that match TRBD1. This CDR3 is built from 14 residues. The germline V gene has CDR1 DFQATT and CDR2 SNEGSKA (reference sequence). With V trimmed by 5 bases and J by 7 bases, 11 bases remained unmatched.